The rows below give T cell receptor beta chains drawn from one sample of a study of response to subunit inactivated influenza vaccine. TCRdb reanalysed the RT-PCR reads using MiXCR and keeps one entry per CDR3 protein. The sample yields roughly 620,000 distinct CDR3 sequences, approximately 11% seen once. This same sample was also part of a study on T cells expressing NK-cell markers.

Here the sequenced sample was PBMCs from blood, taken on the day of vaccination. These receptors all come from a man over 45 who received an inactivated influenza vaccine. The CDR3 runs from the conserved cysteine through the conserved F or W. A D gene is named only where the DNA matches it firmly. A clone size is listed for some rows: how often the clone was seen (once, few, many), or a class if it is expanded.

j_gene | v_gene | d_gene | abundance | CDR3aa | CDR3nt
TRBJ2-1 | TRBV29-1 | NA | many | CSAGSKSYNEQFF | TGCAGCGCTGGTTCAAAATCCTACAATGAGCAGTTCTTC
TRBJ2-1 | TRBV24-1 | NA | few | CATSDFYRDNEQFF | TGTGCCACCAGTGATTTCTACAGAGACAATGAGCAGTTCTTC
TRBJ2-1 | TRBV4-2 | TRBD2 | NA | CASSSSGGNEQFF | TGTGCCAGCAGCTCGTCGGGGGGTAATGAGCAGTTCTTC
TRBJ2-2 | TRBV7-9 | NA | many | CASSAAGNGELFF | TGTGCCAGCAGCGCCGCAGGGAACGGGGAGCTGTTTTTT
TRBJ2-1 | TRBV6-5 | NA | NA | CASSYRVTGPYNEQFF | TGTGCCAGCAGTTACCGAGTAACGGGTCCCTACAATGAGCAGTTCTTC
TRBJ2-5 | TRBV9 | TRBD2 | NA | CASSISGGPQETQYF | TGTGCCAGCAGCATTAGCGGGGGGCCCCAAGAGACCCAGTACTTC
TRBJ2-3 | TRBV7-2 | TRBD1 | few | CASSRDSQQYF | TGTGCCAGCAGCCGGGACAGTCAGCAGTATTTT
TRBJ2-3 | TRBV24-1 | NA | few | CATSDAGIATDTQYF | TGTGCCACCAGTGACGCGGGAATCGCCACAGATACGCAGTATTTT
TRBJ1-1 | TRBV18 | NA | NA | CASSPPQGWTEAFF | TGTGCCAGCTCACCACCGCAGGGTTGGACTGAAGCTTTCTTT
TRBJ2-2 | TRBV6-2/TRBV6-3 | NA | few | CASKLGPRGANTGELFF | TGTGCCAGCAAGTTAGGGCCACGGGGGGCCAACACCGGGGAGCTGTTTTTT
TRBJ2-7 | TRBV20-1 | TRBD2 | NA | CSAPGLAGGDEQYF | TGCAGTGCCCCAGGACTAGCGGGAGGTGACGAGCAGTACTTC
TRBJ2-1 | TRBV5-5 | NA | many | CASSLMLSYNEQFF | TGTGCCAGCAGCTTGATGCTCAGCTACAATGAGCAGTTCTTC
TRBJ2-2 | TRBV7-3 | TRBD2 | NA | CASSTQLAGVAGELFF | TGTGCCAGCAGCACCCAACTAGCGGGAGTCGCCGGGGAGCTGTTTTTT
TRBJ2-1 | TRBV12-3/TRBV12-4 | NA | few | CASSLGVQSINEQFF | TGTGCCAGCAGTTTAGGGGTTCAAAGCATCAATGAGCAGTTCTTC
TRBJ2-2 | TRBV29-1 | NA | many | CSVARGNTGELFF | TGCAGCGTCGCAAGGGGGAACACCGGGGAGCTGTTTTTT
TRBJ2-7 | TRBV20-1 | TRBD1 | few | CSAHAQTGIYEQYF | TGCAGTGCTCACGCGCAGACAGGGATCTACGAGCAGTACTTC
TRBJ2-5 | TRBV12-3/TRBV12-4 | NA | few | CASSPKTGLQETQYF | TGTGCCAGCAGTCCTAAGACAGGCCTACAAGAGACCCAGTACTTC
TRBJ2-1 | TRBV28 | NA | few | CASSFPGGFNEQFF | TGTGCCAGCAGTTTCCCTGGCGGGTTCAATGAGCAGTTCTTC
TRBJ1-1 | TRBV7-2 | TRBD1 | few | CASSLGGQRNTEAFF | TGTGCCAGCAGCTTAGGGGGACAGAGGAACACTGAAGCTTTCTTT
TRBJ1-5 | TRBV6-2/TRBV6-3 | NA | many | CASRPRGFQPQHF | TGTGCCAGCAGACCCAGGGGTTTCCAGCCCCAGCATTTT
TRBJ2-2 | TRBV12-3/TRBV12-4 | NA | few | CASSLQLMAGELFF | TGTGCCAGCAGTCTACAGCTGATGGCCGGGGAGCTGTTTTTT
TRBJ2-3 | TRBV7-2 | NA | NA | CASSLLGANTDTQYF | TGTGCCAGCAGCTTACTAGGAGCCAACACAGATACGCAGTATTTT
TRBJ2-7 | TRBV15 | NA | few | CATSRDLLQGTKYEQYF | TGTGCCACCAGCAGAGATCTCCTTCAGGGCACAAAATACGAGCAGTACTTC
TRBJ2-3 | TRBV2 | NA | few | CASSEQASLDTQYF | TGTGCCAGCAGTGAACAGGCATCATTGGATACGCAGTATTTT
TRBJ2-1 | TRBV5-1 | TRBD2 | many | CASSWTTSVISYNEQFF | TGCGCCAGCAGCTGGACGACTAGCGTGATCTCCTACAATGAGCAGTTCTTC
TRBJ1-2 | TRBV18 | NA | NA | CASSQTRESYGYTF | TGTGCCAGCTCACAGACCAGGGAAAGCTATGGCTACACCTTC
TRBJ2-1 | TRBV29-1 | TRBD2 | many | CSVASTSGTYNEQFF | TGCAGCGTCGCCAGTACTAGCGGGACTTACAATGAGCAGTTCTTC
TRBJ1-5 | TRBV28 | NA | NA | CASSLTLQGNQPQHF | TGTGCCAGCAGTTTAACCCTTCAGGGAAATCAGCCCCAGCATTTT
TRBJ2-7 | TRBV30 | NA | few | CAWSGNPYEQYF | TGTGCCTGGAGTGGGAACCCCTACGAGCAGTACTTC
TRBJ2-5 | TRBV29-1 | TRBD2 | NA | CSVPLAGADQETQYF | TGCAGCGTCCCACTAGCGGGGGCCGACCAAGAGACCCAGTACTTC